The 2 T cell receptor beta chains listed next were all sequenced from one sample in a study of T cells after yellow fever vaccination (dated by TCRdb to about 2019). Library generation was performed with 5' RACE. Sequencing used an Illumina HiSeq 2500. Using fastp at Q25 and MiXCR, TCRdb reprocessed the public reads and kept productive beta chains. Records with the same CDR3 protein are collapsed into one entry carrying the most frequent genes and DNA. The table for this sample lists about 340,000 distinct CDR3 sequences; about 9.5% of them were counted only once. Of the sample, over 15% is held by the ten largest clones. The treatment or condition tag for this specimen amounts to: live attenuated yellow fever vaccine strain. This sample comprised PBMCs, obtained on the day of the first yellow fever vaccination. The receptors here all came from a man between 18 and 29 years old who received the YFV17D yellow fever vaccine.

The chain uses TRBV5-1 and TRBJ1-2; no clear D gene. Per the germline V gene, CDR1 is SGHRS and CDR2 is YFSETQ. The CDR3 sequence is 13 residues long. Deletions cut 3 bases from V and 1 base from J, with 7 bases between. DNA of the CDR3: TGCGCCAGCAGCTGGCCGAATAACTATGGCTACACCTTC. This gives the protein CASSWPNNYGYTF.

This chain joins TRBV12-3 or TRBV12-4 and TRBJ2-1; D gene ambiguous. The CDR3 is made up of 14 amino acids. The V gene lost 5 bases and the J gene lost 2 bases, with 10 bases spanning the gap. In DNA, the CDR3 is TGTGCCAGCAGTGGCGGCACCCCCTACAATGAGCAGTTCTTC. Translating gives CASSGGTPYNEQFF.